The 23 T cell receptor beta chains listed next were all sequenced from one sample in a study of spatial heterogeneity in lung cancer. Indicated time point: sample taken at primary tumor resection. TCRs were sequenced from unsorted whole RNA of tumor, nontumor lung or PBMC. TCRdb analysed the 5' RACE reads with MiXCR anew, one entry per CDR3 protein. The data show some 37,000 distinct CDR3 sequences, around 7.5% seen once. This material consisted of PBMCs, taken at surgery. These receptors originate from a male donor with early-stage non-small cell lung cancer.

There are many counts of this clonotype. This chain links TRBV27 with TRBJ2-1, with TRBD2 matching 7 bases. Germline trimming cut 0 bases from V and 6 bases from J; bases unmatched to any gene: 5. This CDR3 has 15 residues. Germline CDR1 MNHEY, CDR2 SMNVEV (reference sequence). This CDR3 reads CASSLSAGEVNEQFF. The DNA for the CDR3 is TGTGCCAGCAGTTTATCGGCGGGAGAAGTCAATGAGCAGTTCTTC.

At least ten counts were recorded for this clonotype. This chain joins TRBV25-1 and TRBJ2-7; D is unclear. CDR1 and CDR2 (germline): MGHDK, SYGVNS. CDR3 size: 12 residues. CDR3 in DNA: TGTGCAAAACACACCTTCGGCTACGAGCAGTACTTC. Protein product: CAKHTFGYEQYF.

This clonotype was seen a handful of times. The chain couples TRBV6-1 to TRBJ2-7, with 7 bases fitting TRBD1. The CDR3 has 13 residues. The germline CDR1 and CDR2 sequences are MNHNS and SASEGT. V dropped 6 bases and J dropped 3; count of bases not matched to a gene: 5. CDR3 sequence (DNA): TGTGCCAGCAGAGAGGGACAGATCTACGAGCAGTACTTC. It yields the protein CASREGQIYEQYF.

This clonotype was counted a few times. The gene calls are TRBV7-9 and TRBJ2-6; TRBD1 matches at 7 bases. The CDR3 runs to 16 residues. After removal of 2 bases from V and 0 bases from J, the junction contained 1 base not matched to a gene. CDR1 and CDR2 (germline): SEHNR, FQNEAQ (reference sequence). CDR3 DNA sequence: TGTGCCAGCAGCTTAACAGGGGACTCTGGGGCCAACGTCCTGACTTTC. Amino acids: CASSLTGDSGANVLTF.

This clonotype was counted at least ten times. Written as DNA, the CDR3 is TGTGCCAGCACCTTTAAGGGGGCGTTATTGTCCGGAAACACCATATATTTT. It yields the protein CASTFKGALLSGNTIYF. The genes are TRBV2 and TRBJ1-3, with TRBD1 matching over 7 bases. The J segment lost 4 bases and the V segment lost 7 bases, leaving 16 bases of the junction unmatched. The CDR3 loop spans 17 amino acids. Germline V gene data show CDR1 as SNHLY and CDR2 as FYNNEI.

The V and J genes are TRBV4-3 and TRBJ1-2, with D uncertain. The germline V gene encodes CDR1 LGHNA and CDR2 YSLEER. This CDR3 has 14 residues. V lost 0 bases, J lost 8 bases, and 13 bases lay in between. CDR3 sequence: CASSQESERGGYTF. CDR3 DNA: TGCGCCAGCAGCCAAGAATCGGAGCGTGGGGGCTACACCTTC.

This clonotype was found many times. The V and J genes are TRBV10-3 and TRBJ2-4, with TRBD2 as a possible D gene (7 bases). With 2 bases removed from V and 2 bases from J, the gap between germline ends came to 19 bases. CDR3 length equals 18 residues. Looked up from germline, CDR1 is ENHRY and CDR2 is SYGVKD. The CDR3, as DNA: TGTGCCATCAGTGAGCCCACCTCCCGGGGGGCGTCCAAAAACATTCAGTACTTC. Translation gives CAISEPTSRGASKNIQYF.

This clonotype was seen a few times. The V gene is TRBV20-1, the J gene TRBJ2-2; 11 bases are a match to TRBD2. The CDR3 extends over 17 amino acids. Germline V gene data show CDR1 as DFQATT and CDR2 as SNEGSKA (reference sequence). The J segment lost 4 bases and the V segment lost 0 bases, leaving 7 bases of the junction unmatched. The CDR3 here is CSAREGRLAGSTGELFF. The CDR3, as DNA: TGCAGTGCTAGAGAGGGCCGACTAGCGGGAAGCACCGGGGAGCTGTTTTTT.

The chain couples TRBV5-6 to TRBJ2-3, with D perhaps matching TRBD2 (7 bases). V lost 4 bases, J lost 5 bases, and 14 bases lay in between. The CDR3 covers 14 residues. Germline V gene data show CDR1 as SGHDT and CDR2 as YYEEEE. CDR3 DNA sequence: TGTGCCAGCAGCCGCAGGGGAGGGGGAGATACGCAGTATTTT. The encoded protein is CASSRRGGGDTQYF.

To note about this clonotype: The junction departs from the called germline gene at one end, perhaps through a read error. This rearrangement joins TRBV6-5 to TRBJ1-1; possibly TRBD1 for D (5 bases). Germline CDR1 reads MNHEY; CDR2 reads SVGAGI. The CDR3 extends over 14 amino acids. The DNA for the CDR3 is TGTGCCAGCAGTTACTATACGGGGACCGCTGAAGCTCTCTTT. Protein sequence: CASSYYTGTAEALF.

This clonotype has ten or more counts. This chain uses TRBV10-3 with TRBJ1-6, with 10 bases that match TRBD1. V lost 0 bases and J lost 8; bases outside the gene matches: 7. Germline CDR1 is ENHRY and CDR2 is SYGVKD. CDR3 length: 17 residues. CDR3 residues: CAISESKPGTGDSPLHF. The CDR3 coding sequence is TGTGCCATCAGTGAGTCGAAACCCGGGACAGGGGATTCACCCCTCCACTTT.

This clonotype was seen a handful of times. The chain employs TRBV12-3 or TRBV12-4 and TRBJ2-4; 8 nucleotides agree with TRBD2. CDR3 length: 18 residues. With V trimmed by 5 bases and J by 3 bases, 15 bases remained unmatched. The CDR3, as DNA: TGTGCCAGCAGTCGAGGACTAGCCTCGGGGTATGGCAAAAACATTCAGTACTTC. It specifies CASSRGLASGYGKNIQYF.

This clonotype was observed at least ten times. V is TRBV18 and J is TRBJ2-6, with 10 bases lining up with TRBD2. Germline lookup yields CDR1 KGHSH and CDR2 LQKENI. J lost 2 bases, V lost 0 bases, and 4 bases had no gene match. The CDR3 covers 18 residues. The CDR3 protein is CASSPPGLALAGANVLTF. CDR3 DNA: TGTGCCAGCTCACCACCGGGACTAGCGTTAGCTGGGGCCAACGTCCTGACTTTC. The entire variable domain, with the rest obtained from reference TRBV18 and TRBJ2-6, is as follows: NAGVMQNPRHLVRRRGQEARLRCSPMKGHSHVYWYRQLPEEGLKFMVYLQKENIIDESGMPKERFSAEFPKEGPSILRIQQVVRGDSAAYFCASSPPGLALAGANVLTFGAGSRLTVL.

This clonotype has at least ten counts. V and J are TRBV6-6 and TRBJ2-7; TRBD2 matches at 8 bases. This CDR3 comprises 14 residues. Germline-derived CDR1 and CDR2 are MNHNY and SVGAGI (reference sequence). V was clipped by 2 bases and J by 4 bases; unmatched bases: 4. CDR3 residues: CASSYGSGSYEQYV. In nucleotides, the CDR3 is TGTGCCAGCAGTTACGGGAGCGGGAGTTACGAGCAGTACGTC.

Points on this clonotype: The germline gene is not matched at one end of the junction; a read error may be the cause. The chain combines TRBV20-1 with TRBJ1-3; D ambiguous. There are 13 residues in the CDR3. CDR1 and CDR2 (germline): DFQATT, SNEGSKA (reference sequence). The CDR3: CSAYSVSGNTLYF. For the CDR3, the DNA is TGCAGTGCCTACAGTGTCTCTGGAAACACCTTATATTTT.

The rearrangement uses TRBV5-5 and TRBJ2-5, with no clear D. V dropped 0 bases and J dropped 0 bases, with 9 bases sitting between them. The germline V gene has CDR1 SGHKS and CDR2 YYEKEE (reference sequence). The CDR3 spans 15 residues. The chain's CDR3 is CASSLVMHNQETQYF. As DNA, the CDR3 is TGTGCCAGCAGCTTGGTTATGCACAACCAAGAGACCCAGTACTTC.

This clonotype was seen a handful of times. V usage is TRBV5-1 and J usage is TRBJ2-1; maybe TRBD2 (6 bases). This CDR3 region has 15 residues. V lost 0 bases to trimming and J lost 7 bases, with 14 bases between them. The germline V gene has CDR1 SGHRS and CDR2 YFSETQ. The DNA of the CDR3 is TGCGCCAGCAGCTTGGTTGCGGGATTGGAGAATGAGCAGTTCTTC. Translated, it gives CASSLVAGLENEQFF. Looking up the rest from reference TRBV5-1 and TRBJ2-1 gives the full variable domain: KAGVTQTPRYLIKTRGQQVTLSCSPISGHRSVSWYQQTPGQGLQFLFEYFSETQRNKGNFPGRFSGRQFSNSRSEMNVSTLELGDSALYLCASSLVAGLENEQFFGPGTRLTVL.

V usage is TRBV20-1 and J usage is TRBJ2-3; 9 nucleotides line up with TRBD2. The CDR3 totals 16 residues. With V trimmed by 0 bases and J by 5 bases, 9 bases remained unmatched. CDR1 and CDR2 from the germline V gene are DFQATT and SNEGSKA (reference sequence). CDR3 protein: CSARDSAGGLIDTQYF. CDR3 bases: TGCAGTGCTAGAGATTCAGCGGGGGGCCTAATAGATACGCAGTATTTT.

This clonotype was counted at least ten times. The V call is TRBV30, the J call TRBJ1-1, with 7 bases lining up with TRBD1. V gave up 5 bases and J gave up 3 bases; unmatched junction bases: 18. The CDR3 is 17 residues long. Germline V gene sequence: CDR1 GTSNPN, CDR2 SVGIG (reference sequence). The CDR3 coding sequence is TGTGCCTGGGAGACCCCAGGGGAGGGGGCGCGGGACACTGAAGCTTTCTTT. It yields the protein CAWETPGEGARDTEAFF.

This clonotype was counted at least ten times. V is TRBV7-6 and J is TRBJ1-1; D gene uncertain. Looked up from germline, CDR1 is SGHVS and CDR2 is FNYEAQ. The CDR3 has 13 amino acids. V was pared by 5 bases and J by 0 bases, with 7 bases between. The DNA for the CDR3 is TGTGCCAGCAGCGGGTGGCTGAACACTGAAGCTTTCTTT. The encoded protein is CASSGWLNTEAFF.

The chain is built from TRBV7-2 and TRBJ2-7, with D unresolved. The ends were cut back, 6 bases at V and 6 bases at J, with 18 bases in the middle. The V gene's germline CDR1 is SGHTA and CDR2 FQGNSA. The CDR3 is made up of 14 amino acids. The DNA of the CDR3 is TGTGCCAGCAGGTCTGACCTAGTTCTGGGCGAGCAGTACTTC. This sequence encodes CASRSDLVLGEQYF.

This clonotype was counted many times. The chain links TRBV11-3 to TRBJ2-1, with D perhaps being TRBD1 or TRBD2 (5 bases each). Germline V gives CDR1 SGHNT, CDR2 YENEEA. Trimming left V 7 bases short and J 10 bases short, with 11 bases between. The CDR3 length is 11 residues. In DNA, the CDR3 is TGTGCCAGCACCCCCGGGACCGAGCAGTTCTTC. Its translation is CASTPGTEQFF.

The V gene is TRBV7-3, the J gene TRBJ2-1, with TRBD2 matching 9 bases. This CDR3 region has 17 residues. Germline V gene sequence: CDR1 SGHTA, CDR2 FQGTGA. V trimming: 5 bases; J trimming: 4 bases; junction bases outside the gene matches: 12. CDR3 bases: TGTGCCAGCAGCCTGAGGAGCGGGAGGTCCCTATACAATGAGCAGTTCTTC. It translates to CASSLRSGRSLYNEQFF.